Below are 20 T cell receptor beta chains sequenced from a single sample in a study of OX40 agonist ivuxolimab in advanced cancers. The data were produced by immunoSEQ multiplex PCR, yet TCRdb's version contains in-frame clones alone and is incomplete. This table holds about 37,000 clones, around 80% found once. Sequences were derived from CD4+ or CD8+ T cells sorted from blood, sampled in a trial of the OX40 agonist ivuxolimab. The receptors originated from an adult with an advanced solid tumor such as melanoma, head and neck, liver or kidney cancer.

This chain joins TRBV9 and TRBJ2-6, with D tentatively TRBD2 (6 bases). The CDR3 spans 18 residues. V lost 4 bases to trimming and J lost 1 base, with 18 bases between them. Per germline, CDR1 SGDLS and CDR2 YYNGEE. The CDR3 DNA reads TGTGCCAGCAGCCATTCCCCAGCCGGGGGATCTGGGGCCAACGTCCTGACTTTC. Encoded protein: CASSHSPAGGSGANVLTF.

A few counts support this clone. The rearrangement joins TRBV5-5 to TRBJ1-3; 7 bases match TRBD1. J gave up 0 bases and V 3 bases, and 6 bases lay outside the gene matches. CDR1 and CDR2 (germline): SGHKS, YYEKEE (reference sequence). The CDR3 spans 16 residues. The CDR3 sequence: CASSWVGDSSGNTIYF. Here the CDR3 DNA reads TGTGCCAGCAGCTGGGTAGGGGACAGCTCTGGAAACACCATATATTTT.

This rearrangement joins TRBV10-3 to TRBJ1-6, with 7 nucleotides matching TRBD1. The germline CDR1 and CDR2 sequences are ENHRY and SYGVKD. The CDR3 sequence is 13 residues long. With 11 bases clipped from V and 9 bases from J, the junction kept 10 bases outside the gene matches. In nucleotides, the CDR3 is TGTGCCGAGGGGGCGAAGGGTACTTCACCCCTCCACTTT. Encoded protein: CAEGAKGTSPLHF.

V usage is TRBV7-6 and J usage is TRBJ2-1; TRBD2 aligns across 9 bases. Trimming removed 5 bases from V and 6 bases from J; junction bases left unmatched: 11. CDR3 size: 16 residues. CDR1 and CDR2 from the germline V gene are SGHVS and FNYEAQ. CDR3 bases: TGTGCCAGCAGCGGCCCAGCGGGGGGACACTCCAATGAGCAGTTCTTC. It specifies CASSGPAGGHSNEQFF.

Regarding this clone: At one boundary the junction diverges from the germline segment, which might be a read error. V usage is TRBV11-2 and J usage is TRBJ1-2; 7 positions match TRBD1. CDR3 length: 13 residues. CDR1 SGHAT and CDR2 FQNNGV come from the germline V gene. CDR3 sequence: CASSPDGGQRLPF. CDR3 nucleotides: TGTGCCAGCAGCCCAGACGGGGGACAGCGCCTCCCCTTC.

The CDR3 reads CASSEAGEGRGFYGYTF. DNA for the CDR3: TGTGCCAGCAGTGAAGCTGGGGAAGGGCGTGGGTTCTATGGCTACACCTTC. The V and J genes are TRBV6-1 and TRBJ1-2, with D unresolved. The germline gives CDR1 MNHNS, CDR2 SASEGT. Trimming removed 0 bases from V and 4 bases from J, with 18 bases in between. The CDR3 length is 17 residues.

J is TRBJ2-3 and V is TRBV11-2; 8 bases agree with TRBD2. The CDR3 contains 16 residues. The germline CDR1 and CDR2 sequences are SGHAT and FQNNGV. With 5 bases clipped from V and 6 bases from J, the junction kept 13 bases outside the gene matches. The CDR3 DNA follows: TGTGCCAGCAGCGAAGCGGGGGTGGGGTTATCGGATACGCAGTATTTT. This translates into CASSEAGVGLSDTQYF. The full variable domain, rest sourced from reference TRBV11-2 and TRBJ2-3, is EAGVAQSPRYKIIEKRQSVAFWCNPISGHATLYWYQQILGQGPKLLIQFQNNGVVDDSQLPKDRFSAERLKGVDSTLKIQPAKLEDSAVYLCASSEAGVGLSDTQYFGPGTRLTVL.

This clone occurred once. The V call is TRBV7-2, the J call TRBJ1-1, with 8 bases lining up with TRBD1. The CDR3 covers 13 residues. CDR1 and CDR2 (germline): SGHTA, FQGNSA. V lost 6 bases to trimming and J lost 6 bases; unmatched junction nucleotides: 6. CDR3 DNA sequence: TGTGCCAGCAGAGACGACAGGGGCCCTGAAGCTTTCTTT. This sequence encodes CASRDDRGPEAFF.

This clone was detected only a few times. The chain carries TRBV4-2 and TRBJ2-7, with TRBD1 as a possible D gene (5 bases). Germline V gives CDR1 LGHNA, CDR2 YNFKEQ. This CDR3 has 14 residues. V lost 3 bases, J lost 2 bases, and 11 bases lay in between. CDR3 sequence reads: CASSHIGDPYEQYF. CDR3 sequence (DNA): TGTGCCAGCAGCCATATAGGGGATCCCTACGAGCAGTACTTC.

This chain links TRBV28 with TRBJ2-4, with 13 bases matching TRBD2. Germline CDR1 MDHEN, CDR2 SYDVKM. J lost 4 bases, V lost 2 bases, and 17 bases had no gene match. This CDR3 is 21 amino acids long. In DNA form, the CDR3 reads TGTGCCAGCAGTTTAGGCTATCCGGGACTAGCGGGAAAGGTATCAAAAAACATTCAGTACTTC. Translation: CASSLGYPGLAGKVSKNIQYF.

This clone has a handful of counts. This chain joins TRBV7-9 and TRBJ2-7, with TRBD1 as a possible D gene (6 bases). This CDR3 spans 12 amino acids. Trimming shortened V by 5 bases and J by 3 bases, and 8 bases separated the two germline ends. Germline assignment: CDR1 SEHNR and CDR2 FQNEAQ (reference sequence). The CDR3 loop reads CASSGQIYEQYF. CDR3 bases: TGTGCCAGCAGCGGACAGATCTACGAGCAGTACTTC.

The V and J genes are TRBV5-1 and TRBJ2-5; D is perhaps TRBD2 (5 bases). From germline, CDR1 is SGHRS and CDR2 YFSETQ. V shed 0 bases and J shed 4 bases, with 10 bases lying between them. This CDR3 comprises 14 residues. CDR3 amino acids: CASSLVTGIETQYF. CDR3 sequence (DNA): TGCGCCAGCAGCTTGGTTACGGGGATAGAGACCCAGTACTTC.

The chain uses TRBV19 and TRBJ1-5; tentatively, D is TRBD1 (5 bases). The CDR3 covers 19 residues. Germline V gives CDR1 LNHDA, CDR2 SQIVND (reference sequence). V gave up 0 bases and J gave up 7 bases, with 25 bases separating them. The CDR3 region is CASSIDLPGTVYASQPQHF. The CDR3 DNA sequence: TGTGCCAGTAGTATAGATCTACCCGGGACCGTCTATGCTAGCCAGCCCCAGCATTTT.

The chain is built from TRBV4-3 and TRBJ1-2; D call uncertain. Germline V gene lookup returns CDR1 LGHNA and CDR2 YSLEER. The CDR3 has 15 amino acids. The V end was cut by 0 bases, the J end by 5 bases, with 13 bases between. The CDR3 DNA sequence: TGCGCCAGCAGCCAAGACCCAACTCCGGTATATGGCTACACCTTC. This encodes CASSQDPTPVYGYTF.

V usage is TRBV7-2 and J usage is TRBJ1-5, with D perhaps matching TRBD1 (5 bases). This CDR3 is built from 16 residues. Germline lookup yields CDR1 SGHTA and CDR2 FQGNSA. V shed 5 bases and J shed 11 bases, with 25 bases lying between them. In DNA, the CDR3 is TGTGCCAGCAGCGCCCACGATTACCGGGACGGCAGGGCCCAGCATTTT. It is translated as CASSAHDYRDGRAQHF.

A single count supports this clone. J is TRBJ1-2 and V is TRBV10-3; D might be TRBD1 (5 bases). The V end was cut by 6 bases, the J end by 6 bases, with 14 bases between. The CDR3 is made up of 13 amino acids. The germline CDR1 and CDR2 sequences are ENHRY and SYGVKD. CDR3 region: CAIRWGGADGYTF. CDR3 nucleotide sequence: TGTGCCATCAGGTGGGGAGGGGCGGATGGCTACACCTTC.

The V gene is TRBV6-6, the J gene TRBJ2-5, with D perhaps TRBD1 (6 bases). V lost 2 bases and J 3 bases, leaving 10 bases between the germline ends. Germline loops: CDR1 MNHNY, CDR2 SVGAGI (reference sequence). This CDR3 comprises 14 residues. The CDR3 region has the DNA TGTGCCAGCAGTTACGGGGGCTGGGAAGAGACCCAGTACTTC. Amino acid sequence: CASSYGGWEETQYF.

The V call is TRBV6-1, the J call TRBJ1-4; D is unclear. V lost 4 bases to trimming and J lost 0 bases, with 12 bases between them. The CDR3 has 16 amino acids. Germline V gene data show CDR1 as MNHNS and CDR2 as SASEGT. The chain's CDR3 is CASSVLAPATNEKLFF. The CDR3 region has the DNA TGTGCCAGCAGTGTACTTGCCCCTGCAACTAATGAAAAACTGTTTTTT.

In its sample, this clone was seen a few times. V gene TRBV5-1 combines with J gene TRBJ1-1; 7 bases match TRBD1. Trimming took 4 bases from V and 11 from J; bases not matched to a gene: 8. This CDR3 has 12 residues. Germline V CDR1 and CDR2: SGHRS, YFSETQ. The CDR3 nucleotides are TGCGCCAGCAGCCGAGACGACAGGGATGCTTTCTTT. Translated: CASSRDDRDAFF. The full variable domain, with the rest looked up from reference TRBV5-1 and TRBJ1-1, is KAGVTQTPRYLIKTRGQQVTLSCSPISGHRSVSWYQQTPGQGLQFLFEYFSETQRNKGNFPGRFSGRQFSNSRSEMNVSTLELGDSALYLCASSRDDRDAFFGQGTRLTVV.

The CDR3 region has the DNA TGTGCCAGCAGCGAGGGCTGGGTAACTGAAGCTTTCTTT. It yields the protein CASSEGWVTEAFF. The rearrangement uses TRBV5-6 and TRBJ1-1; D is unresolved. The CDR3 totals 13 residues. Germline V CDR1 and CDR2: SGHDT, YYEEEE. Trimming took off 4 bases at V and 5 bases at J, with 12 bases between the two ends.